This T cell receptor (beta chain) was recovered during a study of T cells in Graves' hyperthyroidism and ophthalmopathy. It was RNA transcripts that yielded the amplified TCR beta CDR3 regions. HTBI primers were employed in a first-round RT-PCR of the TCR CDR3. TCRdb recomputed calls from the multiplex PCR reads with MiXCR, one row per CDR3 protein. The sample carries approximately 420,000 distinct CDR3 sequences, more than 13% recorded once. Many counts were recorded for this clonotype. The specimen sequenced was blood. The origin of this receptor is a woman in her twenties or thirties with Graves' hyperthyroidism.

The CDR3 sequence: CASSRVPGLAGGHEQYF. As DNA, the CDR3 is TGTGCCAGCAGCCGCGTCCCGGGACTAGCGGGAGGACACGAGCAGTACTTC. This chain uses TRBV3-1 with TRBJ2-7; 15 bases agree with TRBD2. With 4 bases clipped from V and 5 bases from J, the junction kept 9 bases outside the gene matches. Germline V lookup: CDR1 LGHDT, CDR2 YNNKEL (reference sequence). This CDR3 spans 17 amino acids.